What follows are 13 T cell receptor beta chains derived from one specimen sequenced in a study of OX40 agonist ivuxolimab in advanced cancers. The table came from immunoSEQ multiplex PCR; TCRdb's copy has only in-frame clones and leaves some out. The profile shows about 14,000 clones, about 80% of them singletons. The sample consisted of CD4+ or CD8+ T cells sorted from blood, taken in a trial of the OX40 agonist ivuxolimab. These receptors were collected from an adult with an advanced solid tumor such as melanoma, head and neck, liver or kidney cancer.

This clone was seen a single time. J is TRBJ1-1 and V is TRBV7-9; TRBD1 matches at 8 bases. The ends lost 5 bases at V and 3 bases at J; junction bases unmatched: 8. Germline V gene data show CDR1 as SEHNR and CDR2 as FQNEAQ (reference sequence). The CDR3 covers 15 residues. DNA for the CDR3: TGTGCCAGCAGCAAACGACAGGGGCTGGACACTGAAGCTTTCTTT. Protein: CASSKRQGLDTEAFF.

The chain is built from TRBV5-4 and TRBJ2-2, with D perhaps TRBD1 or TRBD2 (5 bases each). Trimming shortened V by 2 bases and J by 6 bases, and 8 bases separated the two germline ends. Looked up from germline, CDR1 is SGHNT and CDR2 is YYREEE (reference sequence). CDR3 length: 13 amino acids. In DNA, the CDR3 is TGTGCCAGCAGCTTCATGGGGGCCGGGGAGCTGTTTTTT. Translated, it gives CASSFMGAGELFF.

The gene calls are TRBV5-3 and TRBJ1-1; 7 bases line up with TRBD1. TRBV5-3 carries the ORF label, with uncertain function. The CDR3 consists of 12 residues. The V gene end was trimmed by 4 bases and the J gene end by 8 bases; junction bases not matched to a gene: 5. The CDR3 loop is CARSPEGQEAFF. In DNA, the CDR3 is TGTGCCAGAAGCCCCGAGGGACAGGAAGCTTTCTTT.

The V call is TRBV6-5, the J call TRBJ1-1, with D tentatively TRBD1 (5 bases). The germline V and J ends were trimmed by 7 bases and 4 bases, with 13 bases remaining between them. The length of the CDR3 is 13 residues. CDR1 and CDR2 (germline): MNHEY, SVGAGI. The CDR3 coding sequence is TGTGCCAGCACCCGATGGAGGGGCACTGAAGCTTTCTTT. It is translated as CASTRWRGTEAFF.

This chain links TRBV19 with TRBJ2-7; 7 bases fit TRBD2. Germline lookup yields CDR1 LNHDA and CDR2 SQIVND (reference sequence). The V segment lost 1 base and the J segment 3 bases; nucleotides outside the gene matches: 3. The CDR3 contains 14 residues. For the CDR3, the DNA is TGTGCCAGTAGTATAGGGGGAGGGAGCTACGAGCAGTACTTC. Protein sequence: CASSIGGGSYEQYF.

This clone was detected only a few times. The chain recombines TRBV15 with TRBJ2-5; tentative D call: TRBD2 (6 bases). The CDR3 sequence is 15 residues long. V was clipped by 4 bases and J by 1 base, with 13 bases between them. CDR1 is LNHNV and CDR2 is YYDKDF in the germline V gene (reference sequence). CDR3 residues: CATSKSAGIQETQYF. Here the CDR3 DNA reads TGTGCCACCAGCAAGTCAGCGGGCATCCAAGAGACCCAGTACTTC.

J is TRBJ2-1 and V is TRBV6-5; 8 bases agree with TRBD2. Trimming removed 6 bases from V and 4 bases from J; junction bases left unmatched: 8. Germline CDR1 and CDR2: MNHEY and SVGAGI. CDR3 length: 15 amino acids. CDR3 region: CASSVTSGFYNEQFF. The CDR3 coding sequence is TGTGCCAGCAGCGTTACTAGCGGATTTTACAATGAGCAGTTCTTC.

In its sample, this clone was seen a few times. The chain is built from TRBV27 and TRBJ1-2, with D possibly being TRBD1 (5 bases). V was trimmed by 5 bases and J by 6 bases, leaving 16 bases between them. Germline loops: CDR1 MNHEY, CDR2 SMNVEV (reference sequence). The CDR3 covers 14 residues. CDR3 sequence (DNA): TGTGCCAGCAGTCTCTCGTTGGGGGGGGATGGCTACACCTTC. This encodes CASSLSLGGDGYTF.

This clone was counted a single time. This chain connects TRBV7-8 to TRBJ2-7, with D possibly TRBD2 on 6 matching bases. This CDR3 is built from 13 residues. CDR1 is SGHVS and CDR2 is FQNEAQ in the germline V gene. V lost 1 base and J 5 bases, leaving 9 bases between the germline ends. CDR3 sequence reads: CASSLGVADEQYF. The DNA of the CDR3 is TGTGCCAGCAGCTTAGGGGTAGCGGACGAGCAGTACTTC.

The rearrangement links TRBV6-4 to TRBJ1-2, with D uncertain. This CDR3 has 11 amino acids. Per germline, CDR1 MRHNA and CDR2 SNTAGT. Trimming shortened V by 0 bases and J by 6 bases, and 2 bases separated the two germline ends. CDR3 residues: CASSDSHGYTF. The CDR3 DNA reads TGTGCCAGCAGTGACTCGCATGGCTACACCTTC.

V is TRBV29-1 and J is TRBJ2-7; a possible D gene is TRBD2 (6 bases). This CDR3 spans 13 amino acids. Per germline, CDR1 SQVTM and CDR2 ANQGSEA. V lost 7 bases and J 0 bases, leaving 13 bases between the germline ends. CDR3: CSGGDGSSYEQYF. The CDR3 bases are TGCAGCGGGGGGGACGGTAGCTCCTACGAGCAGTACTTC.

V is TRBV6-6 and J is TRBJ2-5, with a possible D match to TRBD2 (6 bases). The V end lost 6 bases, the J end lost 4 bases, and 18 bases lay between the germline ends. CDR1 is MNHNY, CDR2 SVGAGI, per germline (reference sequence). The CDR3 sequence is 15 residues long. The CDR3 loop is CASSQFRRGSETQYF. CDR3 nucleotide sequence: TGTGCCAGCAGCCAGTTTAGGCGGGGTTCAGAGACCCAGTACTTC.

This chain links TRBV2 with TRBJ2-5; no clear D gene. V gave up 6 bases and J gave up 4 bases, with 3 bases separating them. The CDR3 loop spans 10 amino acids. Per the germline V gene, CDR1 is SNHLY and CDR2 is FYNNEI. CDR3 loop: CASRGETQYF. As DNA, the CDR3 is TGTGCCAGCAGGGGAGAGACCCAGTACTTC.